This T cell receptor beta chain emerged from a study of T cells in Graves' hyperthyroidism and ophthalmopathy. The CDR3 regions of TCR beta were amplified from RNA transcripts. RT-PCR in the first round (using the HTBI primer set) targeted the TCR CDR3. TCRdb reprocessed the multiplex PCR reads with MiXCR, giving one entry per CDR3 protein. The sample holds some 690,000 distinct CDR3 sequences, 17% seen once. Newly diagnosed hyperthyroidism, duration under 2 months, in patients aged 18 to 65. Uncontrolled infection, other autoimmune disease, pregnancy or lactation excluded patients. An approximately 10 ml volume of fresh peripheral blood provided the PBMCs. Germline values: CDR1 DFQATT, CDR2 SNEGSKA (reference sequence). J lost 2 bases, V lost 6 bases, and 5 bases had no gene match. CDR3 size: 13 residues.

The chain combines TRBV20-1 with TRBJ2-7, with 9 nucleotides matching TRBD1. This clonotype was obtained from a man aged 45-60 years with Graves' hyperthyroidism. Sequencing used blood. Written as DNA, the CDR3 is TGCAGTGCCGAGGGGGACAGGGCCTACGAGCAGTACTTC. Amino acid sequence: CSAEGDRAYEQYF.